These 15 T cell receptor beta chains came from one sample sequenced in a study of graft-versus-host responses after intestinal transplantation. Clones were sequenced by immunoSEQ multiplex PCR, and TCRdb holds only the in-frame ones, with some missing. The table lists around 28,000 clones, around 78% of them singletons. Sequencing used PBMCs, obtained 28 days after intestinal transplant. The origin of the receptors is a human patient who received an intestinal transplant, so some T cells may come from the graft donor.

This chain uses TRBV27 with TRBJ1-1; D unclear. Germline V gene sequence: CDR1 MNHEY, CDR2 SMNVEV (reference sequence). Trimming removed 3 bases from V and 4 bases from J, with 12 bases in between. This CDR3 is built from 14 residues. The chain's CDR3 is CASSFFPTSTEAFF. The CDR3 DNA sequence: TGTGCCAGCAGTTTTTTTCCAACCTCCACTGAAGCTTTCTTT.

Only one count was recorded for this clone. The chain has TRBV9 and TRBJ1-1; D possibly corresponds to TRBD1 (6 bases). This CDR3 is 15 amino acids long. Between the trimmed V and J ends, which lost 4 bases and 0 bases, there was a span of 13 bases. Germline values: CDR1 SGDLS, CDR2 YYNGEE. The CDR3 protein is CASSPTGQLNTEAFF. CDR3 in DNA: TGTGCCAGCAGCCCTACCGGACAGTTGAACACTGAAGCTTTCTTT.

The chain couples TRBV5-1 to TRBJ1-6, with D maybe TRBD1 (6 bases). The CDR3 is made up of 15 amino acids. Deletions cut 0 bases from V and 8 bases from J, with 12 bases between. Germline V lookup: CDR1 SGHRS, CDR2 YFSETQ. The CDR3 nucleotides are TGCGCCAGCAGCTTGGTAACGGGGGGCGATTCACCCCTCCACTTT. Translation gives CASSLVTGGDSPLHF.

Concerning this clone itself: At one end, the junction sequence differs from germline, possibly due to a read error. The same CDR3 arises from other DNA sequences in this sample as well. This sequence joins TRBV7-2 and TRBJ1-2; D is undetermined. The CDR3 is 14 residues long. In germline, CDR1 is SGHTA, CDR2 FQGNSA. The CDR3, as DNA: TGCGCCAGCAGCTTAGAGGGAATTGGGTATGGCTACACCTTC. Residues: CASSLEGIGYGYTF.

V gene TRBV6-1 combines with J gene TRBJ1-4; D gene ambiguous. Trimming cost V 1 base and J 3 bases, with 9 bases left between them. The CDR3 runs 15 residues. CDR1 is MNHNS and CDR2 is SASEGT in the germline V gene. CDR3 in amino acids: CASSEVRQANEKLFF. DNA of the CDR3: TGTGCCAGCAGTGAAGTTCGGCAGGCTAATGAAAAACTGTTTTTT.

The rearrangement uses TRBV7-2 and TRBJ2-4; D gene uncertain. The CDR3 runs to 18 residues. In germline, CDR1 is SGHTA, CDR2 FQGNSA. Trimming cost V 1 base and J 3 bases, with 19 bases left between them. CDR3 DNA sequence: TGTGCCAGCAGCTTAGTAATTCGGCAGTCCGGTTTCAAAAACATTCAGTACTTC. It is translated as CASSLVIRQSGFKNIQYF.

The chain employs TRBV2 and TRBJ2-1, with 10 positions matching TRBD1. V was pared by 6 bases and J by 2 bases, with 1 base of the junction left unmatched. CDR1 is SNHLY and CDR2 is FYNNEI in the germline V gene. The CDR3 runs 14 residues. Here the CDR3 reads CASRDRGAYNEQFF. CDR3 in DNA: TGTGCCAGCAGGGACAGGGGGGCCTACAATGAGCAGTTCTTC.

Here the CDR3 DNA reads TGTGCCAGCAGCATAGACAGGGCCGTCTCCTACGAGCAGTACTTC. Its protein product is CASSIDRAVSYEQYF. This chain uses TRBV5-4 with TRBJ2-5, with 7 bases fitting TRBD1. The J call may be in error: the DNA end matches TRBJ2-7 better. CDR3 length: 15 amino acids. CDR1 is SGHNT and CDR2 is YYREEE in the germline V gene (reference sequence).

This chain links TRBV4-1 with TRBJ2-7; 7 bases are shared with TRBD2. The CDR3 runs to 14 residues. The germline CDR1 and CDR2 sequences are MGHRA and YSYEKL. Trimming removed 1 base from V and 0 bases from J; junction bases left unmatched: 0. CDR3 residues: CASSQGGGSYEQYF. The CDR3 region has the DNA TGCGCCAGCAGCCAAGGGGGGGGCTCCTACGAGCAGTACTTC.

V gene TRBV7-9 combines with J gene TRBJ2-2; D call uncertain. The CDR3 extends over 16 amino acids. The V end was cut by 1 base, the J end by 3 bases, with 12 bases between. CDR1 and CDR2 (germline): SEHNR, FQNEAQ (reference sequence). The CDR3 coding sequence is TGTGCCAGCAGCTTAGACGTTTCCTCATACACCGGGGAGCTGTTTTTT. This sequence encodes CASSLDVSSYTGELFF.

The chain carries TRBV13 and TRBJ2-3; no definite D call. The CDR3 has 12 amino acids. The germline gives CDR1 PRHDT, CDR2 FYEKMQ (reference sequence). Deletions cut 3 bases from V and 3 bases from J, with 4 bases between. CDR3 nucleotides: TGTGCCAGCAGCTTGGCTACAGATACGCAGTATTTT. Translating it yields CASSLATDTQYF. Supplemented by reference TRBV13 and TRBJ2-3, the full variable domain reads AAGVIQSPRHLIKEKRETATLKCYPIPRHDTVYWYQQGPGQDPQFLISFYEKMQSDKGSIPDRFSAQQFSDYHSELNMSSLELGDSALYFCASSLATDTQYFGPGTRLTVL.

J is TRBJ2-2 and V is TRBV27, with D possibly TRBD1 on 5 matching bases. Germline CDR1 reads MNHEY; CDR2 reads SMNVEV (reference sequence). V lost 10 bases and J lost 6, with 15 bases in between. The CDR3 runs to 13 residues. CDR3 DNA sequence: TGTGCCACCGCGGCAGGGTTATCCGGGGAGCTGTTTTTT. Translating it yields CATAAGLSGELFF.

This rearrangement joins TRBV13 to TRBJ2-5, with TRBD1 matching over 7 bases. Losses at the gene ends were 4 bases for V and 1 base for J; bases not matched to a gene: 12. This CDR3 is built from 17 residues. Germline loops: CDR1 PRHDT, CDR2 FYEKMQ (reference sequence). The CDR3 protein is CASSYAVVTGAQETQYF. CDR3 nucleotides: TGTGCCAGCAGCTACGCCGTTGTTACAGGGGCCCAAGAGACCCAGTACTTC.

This chain joins TRBV29-1 and TRBJ2-7; maybe TRBD1 (6 bases). The CDR3 totals 13 residues. Looked up from germline, CDR1 is SQVTM and CDR2 is ANQGSEA. The V end lost 3 bases, the J end lost 5 bases, and 14 bases lay between the germline ends. CDR3 DNA sequence: TGCAGCGTTGAGGGACACCTCGGGGACGAGCAGTACTTC. Amino acids: CSVEGHLGDEQYF.

The chain uses TRBV10-1 and TRBJ2-7; D might be TRBD1 (6 bases). V shed 7 bases and J shed 3 bases, with 16 bases lying between them. The CDR3 runs to 14 residues. Per the germline V gene, CDR1 is WNHNN and CDR2 is SYGVQD (reference sequence). DNA of the CDR3: TGCGCCAGCAAGGGGGACGAGGGGAACTACGAGCAGTACTTC. This translates into CASKGDEGNYEQYF.